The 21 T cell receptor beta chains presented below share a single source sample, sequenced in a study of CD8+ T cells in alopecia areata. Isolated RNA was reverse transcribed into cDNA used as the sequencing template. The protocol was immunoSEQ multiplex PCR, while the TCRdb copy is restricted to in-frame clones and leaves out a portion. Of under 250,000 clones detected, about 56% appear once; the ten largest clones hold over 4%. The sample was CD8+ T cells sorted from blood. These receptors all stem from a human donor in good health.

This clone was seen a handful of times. CDR3 loop: CASFQEGKNTGELFF. CDR3 DNA: TGTGCCAGCTTCCAGGAGGGCAAGAACACCGGGGAGCTGTTTTTT. V is TRBV7-9 and J is TRBJ2-2; weak D call: TRBD2 (6 bases). The germline V and J ends were trimmed by 8 bases and 1 base, with 14 bases remaining between them. The CDR3 has 15 amino acids. Germline lookup yields CDR1 SEHNR and CDR2 FQNEAQ (reference sequence).

CDR3 protein: CASSQEGALEPQHF. The CDR3, as DNA: TGTGCCAGCAGCCAAGAGGGGGCCCTGGAGCCCCAGCATTTT. This chain connects TRBV4-2 to TRBJ1-5; D is perhaps TRBD1 (6 bases). The germline V gene encodes CDR1 LGHNA and CDR2 YNFKEQ. V gave up 0 bases and J gave up 8 bases, with 11 bases separating them. CDR3 length equals 14 residues.

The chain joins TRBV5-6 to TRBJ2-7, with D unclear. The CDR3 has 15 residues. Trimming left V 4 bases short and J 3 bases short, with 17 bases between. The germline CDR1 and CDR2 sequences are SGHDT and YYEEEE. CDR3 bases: TGTGCCAGCAGCCCAACTGCACAGCTATACTACGAGCAGTACTTC. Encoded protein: CASSPTAQLYYEQYF.

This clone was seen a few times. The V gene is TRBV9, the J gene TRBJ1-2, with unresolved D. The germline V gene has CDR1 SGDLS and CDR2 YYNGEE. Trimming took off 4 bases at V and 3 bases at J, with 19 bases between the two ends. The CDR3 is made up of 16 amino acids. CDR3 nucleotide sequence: TGTGCCAGCAGCCCTAAGTCGGAGTCATGGGACTATGGCTACACCTTC. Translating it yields CASSPKSESWDYGYTF. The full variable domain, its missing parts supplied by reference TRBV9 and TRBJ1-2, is DSGVTQTPKHLITATGQRVTLRCSPRSGDLSVYWYQQSLDQGLQFLIQYYNGEERAKGNILERFSAQQFPDLHSELNLSSLELGDSALYFCASSPKSESWDYGYTFGSGTRLTVV.

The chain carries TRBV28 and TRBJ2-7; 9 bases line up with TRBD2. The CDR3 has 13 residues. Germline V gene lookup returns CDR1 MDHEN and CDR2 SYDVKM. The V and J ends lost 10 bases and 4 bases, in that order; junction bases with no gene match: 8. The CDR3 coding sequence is TGTGCCACCCAAGCGGGGGGCGCGTACGAGCAGTACTTC. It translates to CATQAGGAYEQYF.

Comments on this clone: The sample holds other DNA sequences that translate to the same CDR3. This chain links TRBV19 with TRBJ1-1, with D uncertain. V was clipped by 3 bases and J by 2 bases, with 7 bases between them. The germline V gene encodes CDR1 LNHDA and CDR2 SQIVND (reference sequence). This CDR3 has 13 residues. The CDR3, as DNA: TGTGCCAGTAGTATCGGCGTCAACACTGAAGCTTTCTTT. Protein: CASSIGVNTEAFF.

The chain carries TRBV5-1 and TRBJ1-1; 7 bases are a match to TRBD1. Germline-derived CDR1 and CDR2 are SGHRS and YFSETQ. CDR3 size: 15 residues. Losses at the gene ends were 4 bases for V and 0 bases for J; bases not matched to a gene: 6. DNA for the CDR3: TGCGCCAGCAGCGTTACAGGGGCCATGAACACTGAAGCTTTCTTT. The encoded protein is CASSVTGAMNTEAFF. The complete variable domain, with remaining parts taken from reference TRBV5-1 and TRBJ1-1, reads KAGVTQTPRYLIKTRGQQVTLSCSPISGHRSVSWYQQTPGQGLQFLFEYFSETQRNKGNFPGRFSGRQFSNSRSEMNVSTLELGDSALYLCASSVTGAMNTEAFFGQGTRLTVV.

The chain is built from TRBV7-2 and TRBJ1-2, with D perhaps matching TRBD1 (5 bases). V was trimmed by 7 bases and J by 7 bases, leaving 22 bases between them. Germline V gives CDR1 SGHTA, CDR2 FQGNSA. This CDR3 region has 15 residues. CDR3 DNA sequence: TGTGCCAGCACCTCACTGCCGGGGGGTAAAAGTGGCTACACCTTC. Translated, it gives CASTSLPGGKSGYTF.

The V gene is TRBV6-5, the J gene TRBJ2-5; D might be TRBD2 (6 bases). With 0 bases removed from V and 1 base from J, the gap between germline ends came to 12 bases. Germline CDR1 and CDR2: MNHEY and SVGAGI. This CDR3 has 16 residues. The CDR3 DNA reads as TGTGCCAGCAGTTACTCGACTAGACACCTCCAAGAGACCCAGTACTTC. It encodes CASSYSTRHLQETQYF.

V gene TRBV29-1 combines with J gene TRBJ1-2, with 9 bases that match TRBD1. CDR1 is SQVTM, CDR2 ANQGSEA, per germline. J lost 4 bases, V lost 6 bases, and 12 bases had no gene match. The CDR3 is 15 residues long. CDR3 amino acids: CSVDAPTGGRYGYTF. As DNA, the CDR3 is TGCAGCGTGGACGCACCGACAGGGGGACGCTATGGCTACACCTTC.

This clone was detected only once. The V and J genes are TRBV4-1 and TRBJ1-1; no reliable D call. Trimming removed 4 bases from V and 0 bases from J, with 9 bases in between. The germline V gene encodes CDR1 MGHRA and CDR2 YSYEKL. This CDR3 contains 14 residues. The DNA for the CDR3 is TGCGCCAGCAGCCCCAGGAGGGTGAACACTGAAGCTTTCTTT. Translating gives CASSPRRVNTEAFF.

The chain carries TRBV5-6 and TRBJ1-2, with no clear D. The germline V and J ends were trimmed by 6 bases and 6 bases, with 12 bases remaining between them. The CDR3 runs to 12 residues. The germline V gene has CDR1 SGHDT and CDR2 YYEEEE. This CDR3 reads CASTLGGNGYTF. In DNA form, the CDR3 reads TGTGCCAGCACCCTAGGAGGGAATGGCTACACCTTC.

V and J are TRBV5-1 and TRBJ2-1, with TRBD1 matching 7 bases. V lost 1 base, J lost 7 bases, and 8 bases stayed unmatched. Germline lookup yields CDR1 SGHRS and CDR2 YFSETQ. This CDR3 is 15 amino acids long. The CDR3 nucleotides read TGCGCCAGCAGCTTGTCTACAGGGGTACAAAATGAGCAGTTCTTC. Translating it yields CASSLSTGVQNEQFF.

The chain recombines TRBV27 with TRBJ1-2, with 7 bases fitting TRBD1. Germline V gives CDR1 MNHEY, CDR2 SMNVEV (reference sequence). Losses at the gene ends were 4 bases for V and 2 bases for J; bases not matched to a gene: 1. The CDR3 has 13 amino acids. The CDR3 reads CASSWGQNYGYTF. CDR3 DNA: TGTGCCAGCAGTTGGGGACAGAACTATGGCTACACCTTC.

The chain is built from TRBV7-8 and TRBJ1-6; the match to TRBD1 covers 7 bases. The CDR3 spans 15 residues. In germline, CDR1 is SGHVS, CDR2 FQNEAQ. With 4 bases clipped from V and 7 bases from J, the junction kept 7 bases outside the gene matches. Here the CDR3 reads CASSSPGQRNSPLHF. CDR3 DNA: TGTGCCAGCAGCTCCCCGGGACAGAGGAATTCACCCCTCCACTTT.

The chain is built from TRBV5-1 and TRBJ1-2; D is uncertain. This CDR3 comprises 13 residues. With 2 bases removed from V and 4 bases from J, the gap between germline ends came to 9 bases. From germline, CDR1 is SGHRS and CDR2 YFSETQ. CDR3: CASSLRQTYGYTF. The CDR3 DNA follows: TGCGCCAGCAGCTTAAGGCAGACCTATGGCTACACCTTC.

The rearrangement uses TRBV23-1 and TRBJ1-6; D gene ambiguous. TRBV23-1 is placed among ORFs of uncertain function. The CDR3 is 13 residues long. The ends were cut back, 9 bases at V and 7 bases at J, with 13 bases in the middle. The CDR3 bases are TGCGCCAGGGTCGAACAGCAGAATTCACCCCTCCACTTT. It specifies CARVEQQNSPLHF.

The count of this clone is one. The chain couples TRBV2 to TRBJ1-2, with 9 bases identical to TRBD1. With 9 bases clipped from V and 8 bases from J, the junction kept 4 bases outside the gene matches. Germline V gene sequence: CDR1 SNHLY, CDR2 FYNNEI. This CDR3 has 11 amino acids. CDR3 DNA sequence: TGTGCCAGGGGACAGGGAGGCGGCTACACCTTC. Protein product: CARGQGGGYTF.

CDR3 in DNA: TGCAGCGTTGAAGATGGAGGGTTGGGCACCGGGGAGCTGTTTTTT. This sequence encodes CSVEDGGLGTGELFF. The chain is built from TRBV29-1 and TRBJ2-2, with D possibly TRBD2 on 6 matching bases. The germline V gene has CDR1 SQVTM and CDR2 ANQGSEA. This CDR3 spans 15 amino acids. V dropped 0 bases and J dropped 4 bases, with 12 bases sitting between them.

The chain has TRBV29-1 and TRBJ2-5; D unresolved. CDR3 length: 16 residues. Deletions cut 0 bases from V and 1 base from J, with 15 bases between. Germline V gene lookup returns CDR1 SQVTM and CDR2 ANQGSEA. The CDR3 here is CSVEDWTRTVQETQYF. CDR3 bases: TGCAGCGTTGAAGATTGGACCAGAACTGTCCAAGAGACCCAGTACTTC.

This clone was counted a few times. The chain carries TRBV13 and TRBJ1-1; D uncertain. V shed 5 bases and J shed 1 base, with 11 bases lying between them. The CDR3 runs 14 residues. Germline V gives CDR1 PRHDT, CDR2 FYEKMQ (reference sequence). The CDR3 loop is CASSQGRANTEAFF. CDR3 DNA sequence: TGTGCCAGCAGCCAAGGACGCGCGAACACTGAAGCTTTCTTT.